The 27 T cell receptor beta chains presented below share a single source sample, sequenced in a study of regulatory T cells in long-lasting Graves disease. Time point reported: newly diagnosed GD, antithyroid drugs for less than 3 months. There was RNA extracted from PBMCs, and the TCR library was made from it. With iRepertoire HTBI primers and Arm-PCR of CDR3 regions, TCR beta libraries were built. TCRdb processed the multiplex PCR reads anew with MiXCR; each CDR3 protein has one entry. The sample consists of hundreds of thousands of distinct CDR3 sequences, 15% to 20% of them appearing once. The same data also went into a second study, on T cells in Graves' hyperthyroidism and ophthalmopathy.

Sequencing was performed on peripheral blood mononuclear cells (PBMCs), taken at new diagnosis, from a patient treated with antithyroid drugs. The source is a middle-aged woman with Graves disease.

The rearrangement links TRBV19 to TRBJ1-2, with 7 bases lining up with TRBD1. The CDR3 is 14 residues long. Germline CDR1 and CDR2: LNHDA and SQIVND (reference sequence). The J segment lost 4 bases and the V segment lost 5 bases, leaving 7 bases of the junction unmatched. The CDR3 loop reads CASSPGTASYGYTF. The CDR3 coding sequence is TGTGCCAGTAGTCCCGGGACAGCTTCCTATGGCTACACCTTC.

This clonotype was detected many times. The V and J genes are TRBV13 and TRBJ2-7; D is unclear. Trimming took 8 bases from V and 4 from J, leaving 18 bases between them. From germline, CDR1 is PRHDT and CDR2 FYEKMQ (reference sequence). The CDR3 has 14 amino acids. The CDR3 nucleotides read TGTGCCAGCTCTCCGACACCGTTGGGTTACGAGCAGTACTTC. This sequence encodes CASSPTPLGYEQYF.

This clonotype was found many times. The CDR3 sequence: CATQWTGGEAFF. The CDR3 region has the DNA TGTGCCACACAATGGACAGGGGGTGAAGCTTTCTTT. This chain connects TRBV10-3 to TRBJ1-1; 10 nucleotides match TRBD1. This CDR3 is built from 12 residues. CDR1 is ENHRY and CDR2 is SYGVKD in the germline V gene. Trimming took 10 bases from V and 7 from J; bases not matched to a gene: 6.

The gene calls are TRBV3-1 and TRBJ1-5; the D gene is possibly TRBD1 (6 bases). Germline-derived CDR1 and CDR2 are LGHDT and YNNKEL (reference sequence). The CDR3 covers 14 residues. The germline V and J ends were trimmed by 8 bases and 3 bases, with 14 bases remaining between them. CDR3 region: CASGSPGVNQPQHF. DNA for the CDR3: TGTGCCAGCGGATCCCCAGGGGTCAATCAGCCCCAGCATTTT. Complete variable domain (other parts from reference TRBV3-1 and TRBJ1-5): DTAVSQTPKYLVTQMGNDKSIKCEQNLGHDTMYWYKQDSKKFLKIMFSYNNKELIINETVPNRFSPKSPDKAHLNLHINSLELGDSAVYFCASGSPGVNQPQHFGDGTRLSIL.

The chain has TRBV3-1 and TRBJ2-2; a weak D match, TRBD1 (5 bases). This CDR3 has 14 residues. Germline values: CDR1 LGHDT, CDR2 YNNKEL (reference sequence). V gave up 1 base and J gave up 6 bases, with 9 bases separating them. In DNA, the CDR3 is TGTGCCAGCAGCCAAGGGCAGACAGCCGGGGAGCTGTTTTTT. Protein: CASSQGQTAGELFF.

The chain joins TRBV15 to TRBJ2-1; 8 bases map to TRBD2. This CDR3 is built from 15 residues. The J segment lost 4 bases and the V segment lost 3 bases, leaving 5 bases of the junction unmatched. Germline-derived CDR1 and CDR2 are LNHNV and YYDKDF (reference sequence). This CDR3 is CATSRLLAAYNEQFF. The DNA for the CDR3 is TGTGCCACCAGCAGGCTACTAGCGGCATACAATGAGCAGTTCTTC. The full variable domain, with the rest looked up from reference TRBV15 and TRBJ2-1, is DAMVIQNPRYQVTQFGKPVTLSCSQTLNHNVMYWYQQKSSQAPKLLFHYYDKDFNNEADTPDNFQSRRPNTSFCFLDIRSPGLGDTAMYLCATSRLLAAYNEQFFGPGTRLTVL.

Ten or more counts support this clonotype. This chain joins TRBV2 and TRBJ1-6; D ambiguous. This CDR3 has 17 amino acids. The V gene's germline CDR1 is SNHLY and CDR2 FYNNEI. V lost 6 bases, J lost 8 bases, and 23 bases lay in between. The CDR3 nucleotides are TGTGCCAGCAGGAAGGACGCGGGTTCTGATAATTATTCACCCCTCCACTTT. The encoded protein is CASRKDAGSDNYSPLHF.

Comment on this clonotype: Possible read error: a much larger clone is one base away. V usage is TRBV11-1 and J usage is TRBJ2-2; tentatively, D is TRBD2 (5 bases). The CDR3 sequence is 13 residues long. Germline V gives CDR1 SGHAT, CDR2 FQDESV (reference sequence). The CDR3 DNA is TGTGCCAGCAGCTTAGAGAACACCGGGGAGCTGCTTTTT. Protein sequence: CASSLENTGELLF.

Only a few counts were recorded for this clonotype. The chain uses TRBV28 and TRBJ1-5, with D unresolved. V was clipped by 8 bases and J by 3 bases, with 14 bases between them. This CDR3 region has 14 residues. Germline V gene data show CDR1 as MDHEN and CDR2 as SYDVKM. CDR3 nucleotides: TGTGCCAGCCTTTGGGGAAATAACAATCAGCCCCAGCATTTT. Its translation is CASLWGNNNQPQHF.

The rearrangement links TRBV3-1 to TRBJ2-7; D gene unclear. Trimming left V 0 bases short and J 6 bases short, with 12 bases between. The CDR3 has 14 amino acids. Germline CDR1 is LGHDT and CDR2 is YNNKEL (reference sequence). The CDR3 coding sequence is TGTGCCAGCAGCCAAGAAACTTCGAACGGCGAGCAGTACTTC. Amino acids: CASSQETSNGEQYF.

This clonotype was seen only a few times. J is TRBJ1-1 and V is TRBV7-9; D gene ambiguous. The germline gives CDR1 SEHNR, CDR2 FQNEAQ (reference sequence). Trimming removed 8 bases at V and 5 bases at J, with 6 bases between. This CDR3 spans 10 amino acids. The CDR3 DNA sequence: TGTGCCAGCGTCGAGACTGAAGCTTTCTTT. Its translation is CASVETEAFF.

This clonotype was found many times. The J gene is TRBJ2-7, the V gene TRBV18; D not certain. V lost 2 bases, J lost 2 bases, and 10 bases lay in between. The CDR3 has 14 amino acids. CDR1 and CDR2 from the germline V gene are KGHSH and LQKENI. This CDR3 is CASSPDWSPYEQYF. CDR3 sequence (DNA): TGTGCCAGCTCACCAGACTGGAGCCCCTACGAGCAGTACTTC. Full variable domain (missing parts from reference TRBV18 and TRBJ2-7): NAGVMQNPRHLVRRRGQEARLRCSPMKGHSHVYWYRQLPEEGLKFMVYLQKENIIDESGMPKERFSAEFPKEGPSILRIQQVVRGDSAAYFCASSPDWSPYEQYFGPGTRLTVT.

The V call is TRBV5-1, the J call TRBJ2-1; D perhaps matches TRBD1 (6 bases). V lost 7 bases and J lost 8, with 22 bases in between. Germline-derived CDR1 and CDR2 are SGHRS and YFSETQ. This CDR3 has 15 amino acids. In nucleotides, the CDR3 is TGCGCCAGCCTACAGGGAGAAAGCTACAATGATGAGCAGTTCTTC. Amino acid sequence: CASLQGESYNDEQFF.

There are a few counts of this clonotype. The chain links TRBV20-1 to TRBJ2-7, with D perhaps TRBD2 (5 bases). The germline CDR1 and CDR2 sequences are DFQATT and SNEGSKA (reference sequence). The V and J ends lost 0 bases and 7 bases respectively, with 19 bases between them. The CDR3 consists of 15 residues. Here the CDR3 DNA reads TGCAGTGCTAGAGATCTTGGAGGTCTCCCCAATGAGCAGTACTTC. Protein: CSARDLGGLPNEQYF.

The rearrangement links TRBV7-9 to TRBJ2-5, with TRBD2 matching 12 bases. J was trimmed by 6 bases and V by 4 bases; bases with no gene match: 9. The CDR3 contains 16 residues. CDR1 is SEHNR, CDR2 FQNEAQ, per germline (reference sequence). The CDR3 reads CASSSLAGGPSKTQYF. The CDR3 DNA reads as TGTGCCAGCAGCTCCCTAGCGGGGGGGCCTTCGAAGACCCAGTACTTC.

This clonotype was observed at least ten times. The chain is built from TRBV30 and TRBJ1-1; D is perhaps TRBD1 (5 bases). The germline gives CDR1 GTSNPN, CDR2 SVGIG (reference sequence). V shed 5 bases and J shed 1 base, with 11 bases lying between them. There are 13 residues in the CDR3. CDR3 in amino acids: CAWSGTGNTEAFF. The DNA of the CDR3 is TGTGCCTGGTCAGGCACAGGGAACACTGAAGCTTTCTTT.

The V and J genes are TRBV2 and TRBJ1-2; 7 nucleotides match TRBD1. The V gene's germline CDR1 is SNHLY and CDR2 FYNNEI. The CDR3 sequence is 18 residues long. With V trimmed by 3 bases and J by 0 bases, 13 bases remained unmatched. CDR3 in DNA: TGTGCCAGCAGTGATAATCCAGGGGGAGTAGTAGCTAACTATGGCTACACCTTC. Protein: CASSDNPGGVVANYGYTF.

This clonotype was detected many times. The rearrangement links TRBV11-2 to TRBJ2-1; 7 bases align to TRBD2. V gave up 3 bases and J gave up 3 bases; unmatched junction bases: 5. Germline V gene sequence: CDR1 SGHAT, CDR2 FQNNGV. The CDR3 runs to 15 residues. In DNA, the CDR3 is TGTGCCAGCAGCTTCCCAGCGGGGAACTACAATGAGCAGTTCTTC. Its translation is CASSFPAGNYNEQFF.

This clonotype was observed many times. CDR3 in amino acids: CASSLADNYGYTF. The CDR3 bases are TGTGCCAGCTCACTTGCAGACAACTATGGCTACACCTTC. V gene TRBV28 combines with J gene TRBJ1-2; D is ambiguous. CDR3 length: 13 amino acids. Germline-derived CDR1 and CDR2 are MDHEN and SYDVKM. The V and J ends lost 8 bases and 2 bases respectively, with 12 bases between them.

Of note for this clonotype: Sequence at one end of the junction differs from germline and may be a read error. This chain joins TRBV5-1 and TRBJ2-7, with TRBD2 matching 7 bases. Germline lookup yields CDR1 SGHRS and CDR2 YFSETQ. CDR3 length equals 22 residues. The CDR3 nucleotides are TGCGCCAGCAGCTTGGCAGGGAGGTATTCGCAGACATTCGTATTACGGGACTACGGGCAGTACTTC. Translating it yields CASSLAGRYSQTFVLRDYGQYF.

In its sample, this clonotype was seen a few times. The genes are TRBV20-1 and TRBJ2-1; 11 bases line up with TRBD2. The CDR3 has 14 amino acids. CDR1 is DFQATT and CDR2 is SNEGSKA in the germline V gene (reference sequence). Unmatched junction bases numbered 7, after V lost 5 bases and J lost 7 bases. The CDR3 loop reads CSAAYSGGVNEQFF. For the CDR3, the DNA is TGCAGTGCTGCCTATAGCGGGGGGGTTAATGAGCAGTTCTTC.

Ten or more counts support this clonotype. The chain links TRBV18 to TRBJ1-5; D remains unclear. The germline V gene encodes CDR1 KGHSH and CDR2 LQKENI. The CDR3 has 15 amino acids. Trimming took 2 bases from V and 7 from J, leaving 15 bases between them. The CDR3 region is CASSPVGAVGQPQHF. The CDR3 DNA is TGTGCCAGCTCACCAGTGGGTGCAGTAGGACAGCCCCAGCATTTT.

This chain joins TRBV12-3 or TRBV12-4 and TRBJ2-6; no firm D call. V was trimmed by 7 bases and J by 4 bases, leaving 8 bases between them. The CDR3 runs 13 residues. In nucleotides, the CDR3 is TGTGCCAGCACCTCTGCCGGGGCCAACGTCCTGACTTTC. Amino acids: CASTSAGANVLTF.

This clonotype was observed at least ten times. The V and J genes are TRBV30 and TRBJ2-1; TRBD2 agrees at 11 bases. This CDR3 spans 15 amino acids. From germline, CDR1 is GTSNPN and CDR2 SVGIG (reference sequence). J lost 3 bases, V lost 0 bases, and 1 base had no gene match. The DNA of the CDR3 is TGTGCCTGGAGTGTTAGCGGGGGGGACTACAATGAGCAGTTCTTC. Amino acids: CAWSVSGGDYNEQFF.

Worth noting for this clonotype: A read error is possible here, since a much larger clone lies one base away. The DNA of the CDR3 is TGTGCCAGCCGACGGTGGCGGGCTGTCGAGACCCAGTACTTC. This translates into CASRRWRAVETQYF. This rearrangement joins TRBV28 to TRBJ2-1; D is perhaps TRBD2 (5 bases). The DNA end favors TRBJ2-5, so the J call may be wrong. The CDR3 has 14 residues. Germline assignment: CDR1 MDHEN and CDR2 SYDVKM.

The chain combines TRBV13 with TRBJ2-3; D is possibly TRBD1 or TRBD2 (5 bases each). Germline V CDR1 and CDR2: PRHDT, FYEKMQ (reference sequence). Trimming left V 5 bases short and J 3 bases short, with 21 bases between. The length of the CDR3 is 17 residues. CDR3: CASSDLGEGEYTDTQYF. The DNA for the CDR3 is TGTGCCAGCAGCGACCTCGGGGAAGGGGAGTATACAGATACGCAGTATTTT.

This clonotype showed up many times. Compared with germline, one end of the junction differs, possibly owing to a read error. The CDR3 sequence: CASSNRDNGKLFF. The CDR3 DNA reads TGTGCCAGCAGCAACCGGGACAATGGAAAACTGTTTTTT. This sequence joins TRBV7-2 and TRBJ1-4; possibly TRBD1 for D (6 bases). The CDR3 runs 13 residues. Germline-derived CDR1 and CDR2 are SGHTA and FQGNSA.